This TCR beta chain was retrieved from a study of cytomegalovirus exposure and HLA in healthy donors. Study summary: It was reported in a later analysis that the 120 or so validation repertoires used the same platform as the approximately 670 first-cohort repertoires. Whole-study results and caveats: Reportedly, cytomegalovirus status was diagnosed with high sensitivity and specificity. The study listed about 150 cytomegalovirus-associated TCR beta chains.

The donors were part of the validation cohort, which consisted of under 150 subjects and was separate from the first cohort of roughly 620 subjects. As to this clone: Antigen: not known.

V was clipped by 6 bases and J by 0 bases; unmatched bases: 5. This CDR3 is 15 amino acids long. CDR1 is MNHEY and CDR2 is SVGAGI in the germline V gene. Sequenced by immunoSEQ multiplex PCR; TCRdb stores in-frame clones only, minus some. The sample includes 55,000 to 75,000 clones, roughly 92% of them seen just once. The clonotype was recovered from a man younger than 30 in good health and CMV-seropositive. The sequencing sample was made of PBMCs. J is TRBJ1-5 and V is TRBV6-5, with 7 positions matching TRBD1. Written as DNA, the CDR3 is TGTGCCAGCAGACGAGGGACAGATAGCAATCAGCCCCAGCATTTT. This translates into CASRRGTDSNQPQHF.